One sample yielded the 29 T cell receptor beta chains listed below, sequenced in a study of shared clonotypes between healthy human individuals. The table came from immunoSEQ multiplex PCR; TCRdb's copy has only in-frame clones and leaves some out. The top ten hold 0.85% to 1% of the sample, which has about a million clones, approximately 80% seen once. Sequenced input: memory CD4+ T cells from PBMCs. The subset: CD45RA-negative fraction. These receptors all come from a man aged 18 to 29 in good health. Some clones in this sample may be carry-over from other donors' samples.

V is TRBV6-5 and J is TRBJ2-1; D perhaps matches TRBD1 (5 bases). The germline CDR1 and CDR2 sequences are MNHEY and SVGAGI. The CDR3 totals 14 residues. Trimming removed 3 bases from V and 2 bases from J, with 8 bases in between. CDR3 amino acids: CASSYQGAYNEQFF. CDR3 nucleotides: TGTGCCAGCAGTTATCAAGGGGCCTACAATGAGCAGTTCTTC.

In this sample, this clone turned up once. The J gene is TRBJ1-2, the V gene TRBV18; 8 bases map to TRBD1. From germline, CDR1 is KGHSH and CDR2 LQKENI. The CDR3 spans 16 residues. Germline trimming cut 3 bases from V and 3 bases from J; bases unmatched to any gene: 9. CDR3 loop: CASSPQGANSHYGYTF. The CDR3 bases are TGTGCCAGCTCACCCCAGGGGGCGAATAGTCACTATGGCTACACCTTC. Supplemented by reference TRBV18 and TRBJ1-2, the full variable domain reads NAGVMQNPRHLVRRRGQEARLRCSPMKGHSHVYWYRQLPEEGLKFMVYLQKENIIDESGMPKERFSAEFPKEGPSILRIQQVVRGDSAAYFCASSPQGANSHYGYTFGSGTRLTVV.

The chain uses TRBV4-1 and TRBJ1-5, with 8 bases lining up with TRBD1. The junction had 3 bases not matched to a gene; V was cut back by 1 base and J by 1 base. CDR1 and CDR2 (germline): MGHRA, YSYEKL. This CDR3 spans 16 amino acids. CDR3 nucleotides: TGCGCCAGCAGCCAAGGGACAGGGTTGAGCAATCAGCCCCAGCATTTT. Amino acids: CASSQGTGLSNQPQHF.

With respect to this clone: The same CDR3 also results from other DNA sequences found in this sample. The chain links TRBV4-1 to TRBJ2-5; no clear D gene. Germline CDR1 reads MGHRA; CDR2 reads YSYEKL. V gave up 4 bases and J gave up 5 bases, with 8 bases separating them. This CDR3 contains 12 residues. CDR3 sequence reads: CASSRPAETQYF. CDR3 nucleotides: TGCGCCAGCAGCCGCCCGGCGGAGACCCAGTACTTC.

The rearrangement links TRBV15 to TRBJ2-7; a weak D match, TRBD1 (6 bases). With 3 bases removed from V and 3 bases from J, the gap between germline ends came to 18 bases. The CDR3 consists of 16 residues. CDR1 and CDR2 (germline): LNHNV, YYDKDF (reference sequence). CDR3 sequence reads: CATSSLPRGRLYEQYF. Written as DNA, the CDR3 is TGTGCCACCAGCAGCCTACCCAGGGGACGACTCTACGAGCAGTACTTC.

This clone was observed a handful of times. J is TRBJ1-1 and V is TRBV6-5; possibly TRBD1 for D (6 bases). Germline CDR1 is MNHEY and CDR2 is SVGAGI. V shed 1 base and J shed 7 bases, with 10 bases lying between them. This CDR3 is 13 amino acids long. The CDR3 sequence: CASSYLGGGEAFF. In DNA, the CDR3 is TGTGCCAGCAGTTACTTGGGGGGCGGTGAAGCTTTCTTT.

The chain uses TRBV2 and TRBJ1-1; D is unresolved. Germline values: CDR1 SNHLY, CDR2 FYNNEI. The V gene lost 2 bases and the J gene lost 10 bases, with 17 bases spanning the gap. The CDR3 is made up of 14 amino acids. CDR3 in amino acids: CASSEWQVPRGAFF. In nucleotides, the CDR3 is TGTGCCAGCAGTGAATGGCAGGTCCCACGGGGAGCTTTCTTT.

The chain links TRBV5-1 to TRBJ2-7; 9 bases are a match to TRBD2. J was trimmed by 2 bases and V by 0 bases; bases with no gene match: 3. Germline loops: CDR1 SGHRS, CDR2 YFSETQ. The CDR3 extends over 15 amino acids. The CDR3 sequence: CASSLEAGGPYEQYF. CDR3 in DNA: TGCGCCAGCAGCTTGGAGGCGGGAGGGCCCTACGAGCAGTACTTC.

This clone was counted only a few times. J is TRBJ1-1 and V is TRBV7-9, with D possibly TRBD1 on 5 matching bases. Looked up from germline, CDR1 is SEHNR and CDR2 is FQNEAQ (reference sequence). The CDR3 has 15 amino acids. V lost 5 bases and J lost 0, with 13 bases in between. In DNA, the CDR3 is TGTGCCAGCAGCGCACCGGGACGGATGAACACTGAAGCTTTCTTT. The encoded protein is CASSAPGRMNTEAFF.

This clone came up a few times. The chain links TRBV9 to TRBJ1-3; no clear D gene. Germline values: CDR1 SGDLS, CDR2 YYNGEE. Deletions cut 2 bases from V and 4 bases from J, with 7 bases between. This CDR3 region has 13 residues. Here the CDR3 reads CASSVDVGNTIYF. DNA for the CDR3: TGTGCCAGCAGCGTCGACGTGGGAAACACCATATATTTT.

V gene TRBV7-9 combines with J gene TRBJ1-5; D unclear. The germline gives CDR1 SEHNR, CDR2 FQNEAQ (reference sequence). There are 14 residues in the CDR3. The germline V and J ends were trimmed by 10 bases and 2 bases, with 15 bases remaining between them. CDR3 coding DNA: TGTGCCACCACCGTGGGCTCTGGCAATCAGCCCCAGCATTTT. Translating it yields CATTVGSGNQPQHF.

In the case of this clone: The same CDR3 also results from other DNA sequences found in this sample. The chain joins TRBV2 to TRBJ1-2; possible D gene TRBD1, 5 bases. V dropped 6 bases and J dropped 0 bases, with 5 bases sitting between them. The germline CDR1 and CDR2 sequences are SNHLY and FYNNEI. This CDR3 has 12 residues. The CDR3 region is CASSRANYGYTF. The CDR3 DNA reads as TGTGCCAGCAGCAGGGCTAACTATGGCTACACCTTC.

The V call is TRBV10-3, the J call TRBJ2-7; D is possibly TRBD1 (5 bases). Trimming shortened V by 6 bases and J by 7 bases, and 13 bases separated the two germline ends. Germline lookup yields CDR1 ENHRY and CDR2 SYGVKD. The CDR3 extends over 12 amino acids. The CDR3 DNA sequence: TGTGCCATCAGCTTAACAGGAGTAGAGCAGTACTTC. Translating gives CAISLTGVEQYF.

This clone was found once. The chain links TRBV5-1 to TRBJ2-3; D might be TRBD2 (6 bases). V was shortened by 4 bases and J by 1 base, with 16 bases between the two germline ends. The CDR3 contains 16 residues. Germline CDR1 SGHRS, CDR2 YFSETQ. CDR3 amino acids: CASSPPRTGGTDTQYF. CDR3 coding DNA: TGCGCCAGCAGCCCGCCTAGAACGGGGGGCACAGATACGCAGTATTTT.

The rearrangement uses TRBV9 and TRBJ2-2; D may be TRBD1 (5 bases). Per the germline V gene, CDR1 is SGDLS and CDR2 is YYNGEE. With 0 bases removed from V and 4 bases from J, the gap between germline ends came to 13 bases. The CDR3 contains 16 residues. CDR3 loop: CASSVVGALVTGELFF. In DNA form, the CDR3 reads TGTGCCAGCAGCGTAGTAGGGGCCCTAGTCACCGGGGAGCTGTTTTTT. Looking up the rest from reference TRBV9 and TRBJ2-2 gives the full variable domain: DSGVTQTPKHLITATGQRVTLRCSPRSGDLSVYWYQQSLDQGLQFLIQYYNGEERAKGNILERFSAQQFPDLHSELNLSSLELGDSALYFCASSVVGALVTGELFFGEGSRLTVL.

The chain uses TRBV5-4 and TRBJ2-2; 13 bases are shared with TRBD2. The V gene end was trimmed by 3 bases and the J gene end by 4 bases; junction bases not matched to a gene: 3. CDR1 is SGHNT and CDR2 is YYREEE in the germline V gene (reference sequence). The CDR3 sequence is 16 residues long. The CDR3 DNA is TGTGCCAGCAGCTCTACTAGCGGGAGGGTCACCGGGGAGCTGTTTTTT. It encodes CASSSTSGRVTGELFF.

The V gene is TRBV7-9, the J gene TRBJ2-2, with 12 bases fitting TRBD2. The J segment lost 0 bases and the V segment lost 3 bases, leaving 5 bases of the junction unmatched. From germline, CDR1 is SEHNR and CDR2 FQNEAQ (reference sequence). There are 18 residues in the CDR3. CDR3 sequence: CASSFLAGGPSNTGELFF. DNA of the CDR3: TGTGCCAGCAGCTTCCTAGCGGGAGGGCCCTCGAACACCGGGGAGCTGTTTTTT.

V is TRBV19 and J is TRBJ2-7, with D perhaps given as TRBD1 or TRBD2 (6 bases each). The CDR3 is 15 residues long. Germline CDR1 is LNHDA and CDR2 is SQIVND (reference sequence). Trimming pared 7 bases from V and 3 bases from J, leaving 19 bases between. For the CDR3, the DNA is TGTGCCAGTACCCAGAGATGGGGGGCGGGCTACGAGCAGTACTTC. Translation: CASTQRWGAGYEQYF.

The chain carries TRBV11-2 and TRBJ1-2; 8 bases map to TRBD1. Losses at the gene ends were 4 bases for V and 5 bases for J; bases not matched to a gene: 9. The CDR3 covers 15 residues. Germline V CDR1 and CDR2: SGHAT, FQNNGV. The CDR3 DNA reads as TGTGCCAGCAGCTGGTCGACAGGGGAGGAGTATGGCTACACCTTC. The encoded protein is CASSWSTGEEYGYTF. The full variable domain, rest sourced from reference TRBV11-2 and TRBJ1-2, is EAGVAQSPRYKIIEKRQSVAFWCNPISGHATLYWYQQILGQGPKLLIQFQNNGVVDDSQLPKDRFSAERLKGVDSTLKIQPAKLEDSAVYLCASSWSTGEEYGYTFGSGTRLTVV.

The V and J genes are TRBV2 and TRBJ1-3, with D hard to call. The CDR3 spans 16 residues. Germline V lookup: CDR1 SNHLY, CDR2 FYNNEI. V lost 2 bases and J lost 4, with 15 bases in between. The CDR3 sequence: CASSENPVEAGNTIYF. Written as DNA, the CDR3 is TGTGCCAGCAGTGAAAACCCAGTCGAAGCGGGAAACACCATATATTTT.

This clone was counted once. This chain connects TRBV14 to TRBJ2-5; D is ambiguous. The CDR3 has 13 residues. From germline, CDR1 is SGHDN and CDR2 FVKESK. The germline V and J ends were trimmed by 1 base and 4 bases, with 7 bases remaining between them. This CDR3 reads CASSQARRETQYF. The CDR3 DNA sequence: TGTGCCAGCAGCCAAGCAAGAAGAGAGACCCAGTACTTC.

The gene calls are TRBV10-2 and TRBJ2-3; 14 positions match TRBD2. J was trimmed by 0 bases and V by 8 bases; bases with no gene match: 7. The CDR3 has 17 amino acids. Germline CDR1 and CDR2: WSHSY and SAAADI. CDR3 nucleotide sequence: TGCGCCAGCCGGGGACTAGCGGGAGCCCCAAGCACAGATACGCAGTATTTT. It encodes CASRGLAGAPSTDTQYF.

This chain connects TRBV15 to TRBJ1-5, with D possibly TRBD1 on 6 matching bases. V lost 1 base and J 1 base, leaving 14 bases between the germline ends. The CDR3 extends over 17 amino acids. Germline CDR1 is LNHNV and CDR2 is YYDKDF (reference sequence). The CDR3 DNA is TGTGCCACCAGCAGAGGGGGGGGCAGAAGGAGCAATCAGCCCCAGCATTTT. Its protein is CATSRGGGRRSNQPQHF.

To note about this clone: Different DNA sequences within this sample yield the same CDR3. The CDR3 DNA follows: TGTGCCAGCAGGAGGGGACAGGGAGGAGAGACCCAGTACTTC. This translates into CASRRGQGGETQYF. The chain joins TRBV6-1 to TRBJ2-5; 9 bases fit TRBD1. Germline V CDR1 and CDR2: MNHNS, SASEGT. The CDR3 is made up of 14 amino acids. V dropped 6 bases and J dropped 4; count of bases not matched to a gene: 6.

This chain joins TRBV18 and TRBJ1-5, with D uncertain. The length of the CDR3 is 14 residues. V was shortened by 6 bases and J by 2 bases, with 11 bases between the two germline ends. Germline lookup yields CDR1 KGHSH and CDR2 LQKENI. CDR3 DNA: TGTGCCAGCTCCCTATCGGGAGGCAATCAGCCCCAGCATTTT. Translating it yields CASSLSGGNQPQHF.

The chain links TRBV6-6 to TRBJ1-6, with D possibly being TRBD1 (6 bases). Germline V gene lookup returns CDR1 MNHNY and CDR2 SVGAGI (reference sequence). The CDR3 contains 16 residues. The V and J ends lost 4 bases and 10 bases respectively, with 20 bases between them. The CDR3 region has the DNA TGTGCCAGCAGTTCCCGAGGCGGGGGAGGGGGGTCACCCCTCCACTTT. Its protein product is CASSSRGGGGGSPLHF.

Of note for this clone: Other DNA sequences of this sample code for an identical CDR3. Written as DNA, the CDR3 is TGTGCCAGCAGCCCTGGACAGGGAAGGTCACCCCTCCACTTT. Translated, it gives CASSPGQGRSPLHF. V usage is TRBV9 and J usage is TRBJ1-6; 8 bases are a match to TRBD1. The CDR3 length is 14 residues. CDR1 SGDLS and CDR2 YYNGEE come from the germline V gene. V shed 4 bases and J 10 bases; nucleotides not matched to a gene: 7.

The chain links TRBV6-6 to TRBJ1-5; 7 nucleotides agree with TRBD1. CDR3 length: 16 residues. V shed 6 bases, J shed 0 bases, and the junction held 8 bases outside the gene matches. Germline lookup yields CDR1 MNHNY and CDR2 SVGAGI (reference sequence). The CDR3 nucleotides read TGTGCCAGCAGAGCCGGGACAGCGAATAGCAATCAGCCCCAGCATTTT. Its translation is CASRAGTANSNQPQHF.

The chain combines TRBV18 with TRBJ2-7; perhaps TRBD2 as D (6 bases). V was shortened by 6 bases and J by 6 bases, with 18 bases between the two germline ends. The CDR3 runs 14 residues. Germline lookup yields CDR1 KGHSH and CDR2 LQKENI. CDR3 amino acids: CASSHPGTLAEQYF. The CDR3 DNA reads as TGTGCCAGCTCCCATCCCGGGACTCTAGCCGAGCAGTACTTC.